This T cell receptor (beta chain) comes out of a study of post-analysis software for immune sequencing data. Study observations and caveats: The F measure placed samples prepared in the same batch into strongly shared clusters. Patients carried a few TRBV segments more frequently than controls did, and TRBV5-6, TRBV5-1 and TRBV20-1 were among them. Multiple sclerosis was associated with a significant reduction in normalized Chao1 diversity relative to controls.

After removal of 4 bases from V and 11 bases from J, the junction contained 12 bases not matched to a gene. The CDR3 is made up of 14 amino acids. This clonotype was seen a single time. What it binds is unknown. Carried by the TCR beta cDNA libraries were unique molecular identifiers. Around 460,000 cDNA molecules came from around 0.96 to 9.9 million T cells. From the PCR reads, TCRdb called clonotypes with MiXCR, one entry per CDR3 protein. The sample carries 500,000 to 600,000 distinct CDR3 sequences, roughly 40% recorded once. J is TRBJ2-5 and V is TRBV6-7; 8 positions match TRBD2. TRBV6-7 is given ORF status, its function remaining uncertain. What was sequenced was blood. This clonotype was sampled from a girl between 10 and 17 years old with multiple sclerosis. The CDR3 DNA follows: TGTGCCAGCAGTTCGGCCGGGACTAGTCGGGAGCAGTACTTC. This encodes CASSSAGTSREQYF.